The present T cell receptor (beta chain) was sequenced within a study of T cells in Graves' hyperthyroidism and ophthalmopathy. About 10 ml of fresh peripheral blood supplied the PBMCs. This clonotype turned up a few times. Its antigen is as yet unknown. The CDR3 regions of TCR beta were amplified from RNA transcripts. Carried out on the TCR CDR3, a first-round RT-PCR used the HTBI primer set. TCRdb ran MiXCR on the multiplex PCR reads and lists one entry per CDR3 protein. The repertoire includes almost 500,000 distinct CDR3 sequences, less than 25% of them detected once, and 45% to 50% sits in the top ten. General observations from the study: Model output signaled ophthalmopathy a median about 6.3 months ahead of onset. Separation of ophthalmopathy from stable hyperthyroidism was achieved by a 13 V-J model.

The germline V and J ends were trimmed by 3 bases and 8 bases, with 13 bases remaining between them. Germline assignment: CDR1 MNHEY and CDR2 SMNVEV (reference sequence). The CDR3 has 13 amino acids. The chain has TRBV27 and TRBJ1-2; possibly TRBD1 for D (5 bases). What was sequenced was blood. This receptor was obtained from a woman aged 70-85 years with Graves' ophthalmopathy. CDR3 residues: CASSFSAGFGYTF. CDR3 coding DNA: TGTGCCAGCAGTTTTTCCGCAGGGTTCGGCTACACCTTC.